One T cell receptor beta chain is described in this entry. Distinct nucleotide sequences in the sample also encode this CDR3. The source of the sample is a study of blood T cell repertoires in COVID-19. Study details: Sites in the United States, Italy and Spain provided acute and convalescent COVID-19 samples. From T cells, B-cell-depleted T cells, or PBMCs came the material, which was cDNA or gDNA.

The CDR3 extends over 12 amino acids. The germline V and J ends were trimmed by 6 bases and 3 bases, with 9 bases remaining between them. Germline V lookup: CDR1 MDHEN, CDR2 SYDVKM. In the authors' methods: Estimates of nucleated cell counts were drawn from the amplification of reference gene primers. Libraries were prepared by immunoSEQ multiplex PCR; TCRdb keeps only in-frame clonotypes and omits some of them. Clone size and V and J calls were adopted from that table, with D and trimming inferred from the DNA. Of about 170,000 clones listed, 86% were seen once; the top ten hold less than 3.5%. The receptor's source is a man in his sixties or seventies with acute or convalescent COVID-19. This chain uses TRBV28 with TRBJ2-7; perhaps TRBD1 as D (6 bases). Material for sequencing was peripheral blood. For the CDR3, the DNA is TGTGCCAGCAGCAGGACAGTCTACGAGCAGTACTTC. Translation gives CASSRTVYEQYF. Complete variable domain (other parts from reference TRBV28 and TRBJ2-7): DVKVTQSSRYLVKRTGEKVFLECVQDMDHENMFWYRQDPGLGLRLIYFSYDVKMKEKGDIPEGYSVSREKKERFSLILESASTNQTSMYLCASSRTVYEQYFGPGTRLTVT.